This entry features one T cell receptor (beta chain) sequence. These data belong to a study of shared clonotypes between healthy human individuals. Using immunoSEQ multiplex PCR, the repertoire was profiled, and TCRdb retains in-frame clones only, with some absent. The data contain around 650,000 clones, around 96% of them seen just once; the ten biggest clones take up about 0.12%. The ends were cut back, 5 bases at V and 4 bases at J, with 12 bases in the middle. The CDR3 consists of 13 residues. The germline V gene has CDR1 LNHDA and CDR2 SQIVND (reference sequence). The naive CD8 fraction comprised CD45RO-negative cells positively selected for CCR7 and excluded terminally differentiated effector memory CD45RA+ cells.

Material for sequencing was naive CD8+ T cells sorted from blood. The chain employs TRBV19 and TRBJ2-7; possible D gene TRBD1, 5 bases. This receptor was obtained from a woman aged 30 to 39 in good health. The CDR3 sequence: CASSQGSAYEQYF. The CDR3 DNA follows: TGTGCCAGTAGTCAGGGCAGCGCTTACGAGCAGTACTTC. Full variable domain (rest looked up from reference TRBV19 and TRBJ2-7): DGGITQSPKYLFRKEGQNVTLSCEQNLNHDAMYWYRQDPGQGLRLIYYSQIVNDFQKGDIAEGYSVSREKKESFPLTVTSAQKNPTAFYLCASSQGSAYEQYFGPGTRLTVT.